What follows are 9 T cell receptor beta chains derived from one specimen sequenced in a study of T cells in Graves' hyperthyroidism and ophthalmopathy. TCR beta CDR3 regions were amplified from RNA. Carried out on the TCR CDR3, a first-round RT-PCR used the HTBI primer set. One entry per CDR3 protein, called by TCRdb with MiXCR from the multiplex PCR reads. Among around 580,000 distinct CDR3 sequences, roughly 17% were seen once, and the ten largest hold 15% to 20%. The sequenced sample was blood. The receptors originated from a woman under 30 with Graves' hyperthyroidism.

This clonotype was recorded at least ten times. The gene calls are TRBV7-2 and TRBJ2-1; TRBD2 matches at 8 bases. CDR1 is SGHTA and CDR2 is FQGNSA in the germline V gene. This CDR3 is built from 17 residues. Trimming cost V 1 base and J 7 bases; bases outside gene matches: 12. CDR3: CASSLGGGTRVLNEQFF. The CDR3 nucleotides are TGTGCCAGCAGCTTAGGTGGAGGGACTAGGGTATTAAATGAGCAGTTCTTC. Complete variable domain (other parts from reference TRBV7-2 and TRBJ2-1): GAGVSQSPSNKVTEKGKDVELRCDPISGHTALYWYRQSLGQGLEFLIYFQGNSAPDKSGLPSDRFSAERTGGSVSTLTIQRTQQEDSAVYLCASSLGGGTRVLNEQFFGPGTRLTVL.

The chain combines TRBV3-1 with TRBJ1-2; D gene ambiguous. The CDR3 loop spans 15 amino acids. The V end was cut by 3 bases, the J end by 4 bases, with 15 bases between. CDR1 is LGHDT, CDR2 YNNKEL, per germline (reference sequence). The CDR3 sequence: CASSQGSAGIYGYTF. CDR3 DNA: TGTGCCAGCAGCCAGGGGTCGGCAGGCATCTATGGCTACACCTTC.

This clonotype has a count of ten or more. V usage is TRBV28 and J usage is TRBJ2-7; D ambiguous. This CDR3 has 13 residues. Germline CDR1 and CDR2: MDHEN and SYDVKM. V shed 3 bases and J shed 0 bases, with 6 bases lying between them. The CDR3 is CASSFKVSYEQYF. Here the CDR3 DNA reads TGTGCCAGCAGTTTTAAGGTCTCCTACGAGCAGTACTTC.

In its sample, this clonotype was seen many times. The chain couples TRBV28 to TRBJ1-5, with D unresolved. The germline V gene has CDR1 MDHEN and CDR2 SYDVKM. V was trimmed by 8 bases and J by 0 bases, leaving 5 bases between them. This CDR3 comprises 12 residues. CDR3 region: CASESSNQPQHF. In DNA, the CDR3 is TGTGCCAGCGAGAGTAGCAATCAGCCCCAGCATTTT.

This clonotype was counted at least ten times. This chain uses TRBV10-2 with TRBJ2-7, with a tentative D call TRBD2 (7 bases). V was trimmed by 2 bases and J by 6 bases, leaving 11 bases between them. The CDR3 spans 13 residues. Germline V gives CDR1 WSHSY, CDR2 SAAADI. For the CDR3, the DNA is TGCGCCAGCAGTGAGGGGGGGGCTAGCGAGCAGTACTTC. Translation gives CASSEGGASEQYF.

Many counts were recorded for this clonotype. The V call is TRBV29-1, the J call TRBJ2-2; D may match TRBD1 or TRBD2 (5 bases each). The CDR3 length is 14 residues. In germline, CDR1 is SQVTM, CDR2 ANQGSEA. V was cut by 7 bases and J by 0 bases, with 12 bases left in between. In DNA form, the CDR3 reads TGCAGCGCTCCGGGACCCGCGAACACCGGGGAGCTGTTTTTT. This codes for CSAPGPANTGELFF.

The table lists this clonotype with many counts. This rearrangement joins TRBV24-1 to TRBJ2-1, with D possibly matching TRBD1 (7 bases). The CDR3 loop spans 15 amino acids. In germline, CDR1 is KGHDR, CDR2 SFDVKD. Trimming stripped 9 bases from V and 1 base from J, with 15 bases between. The CDR3 loop reads CATQTQGGSYNEQFF. In DNA form, the CDR3 reads TGTGCCACCCAGACCCAGGGGGGTTCCTACAATGAGCAGTTCTTC.

This clonotype was seen a handful of times. The J gene is TRBJ2-5, the V gene TRBV18; possible D gene TRBD1, 5 bases. From germline, CDR1 is KGHSH and CDR2 LQKENI. Between the trimmed V and J ends, which lost 1 base and 6 bases, there was a span of 12 bases. This CDR3 contains 14 residues. Here the CDR3 DNA reads TGTGCCAGCTCACCACGGTCGGACACGAAGACCCAGTACTTC. It encodes CASSPRSDTKTQYF. Full variable domain (remainder filled in from reference TRBV18 and TRBJ2-5): NAGVMQNPRHLVRRRGQEARLRCSPMKGHSHVYWYRQLPEEGLKFMVYLQKENIIDESGMPKERFSAEFPKEGPSILRIQQVVRGDSAAYFCASSPRSDTKTQYFGPGTRLLVL.

This clonotype was detected a few times. The chain couples TRBV13 to TRBJ1-2, with 10 nucleotides matching TRBD1. The CDR3 is 15 residues long. J lost 5 bases, V lost 5 bases, and 8 bases had no gene match. Germline CDR1 reads PRHDT; CDR2 reads FYEKMQ (reference sequence). CDR3 loop: CASSPGTGASYGYTF. The CDR3 coding sequence is TGTGCCAGCAGCCCCGGGACAGGGGCATCGTATGGCTACACCTTC.